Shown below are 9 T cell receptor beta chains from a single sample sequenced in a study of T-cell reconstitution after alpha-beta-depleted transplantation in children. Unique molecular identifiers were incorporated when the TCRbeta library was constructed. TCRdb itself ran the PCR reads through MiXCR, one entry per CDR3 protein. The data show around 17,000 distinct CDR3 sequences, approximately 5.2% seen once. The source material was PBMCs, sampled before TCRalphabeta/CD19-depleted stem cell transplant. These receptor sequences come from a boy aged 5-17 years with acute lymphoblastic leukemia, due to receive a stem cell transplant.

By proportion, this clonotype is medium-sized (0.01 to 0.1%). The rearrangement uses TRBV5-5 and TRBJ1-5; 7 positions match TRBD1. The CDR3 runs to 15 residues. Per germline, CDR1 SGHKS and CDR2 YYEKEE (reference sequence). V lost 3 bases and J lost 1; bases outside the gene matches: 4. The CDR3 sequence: CASSSMTGSNQPQHF. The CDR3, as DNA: TGTGCCAGCAGCTCTATGACAGGGAGCAATCAGCCCCAGCATTTT.

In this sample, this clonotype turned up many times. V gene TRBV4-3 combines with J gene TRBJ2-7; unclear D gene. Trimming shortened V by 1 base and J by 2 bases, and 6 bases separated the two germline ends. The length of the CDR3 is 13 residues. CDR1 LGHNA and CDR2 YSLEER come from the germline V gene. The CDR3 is CASSQAQAYEQYF. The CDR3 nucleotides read TGCGCCAGCAGCCAAGCCCAGGCCTACGAGCAGTACTTC.

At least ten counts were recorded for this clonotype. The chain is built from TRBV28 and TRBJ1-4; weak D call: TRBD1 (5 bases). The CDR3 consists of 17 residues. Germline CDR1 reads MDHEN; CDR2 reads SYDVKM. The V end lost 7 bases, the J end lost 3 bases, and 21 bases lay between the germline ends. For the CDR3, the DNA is TGTGCCAGCACCCTTGGGGCCCAGGGAGCCTCTAATGAAAAACTGTTTTTT. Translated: CASTLGAQGASNEKLFF.

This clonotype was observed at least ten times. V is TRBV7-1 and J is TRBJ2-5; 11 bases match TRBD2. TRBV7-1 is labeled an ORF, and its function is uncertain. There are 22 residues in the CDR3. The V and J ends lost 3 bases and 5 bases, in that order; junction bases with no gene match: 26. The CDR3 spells CASSSRGPLFTRASGGLETQYF. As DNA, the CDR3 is TGTGCCAGCAGCTCTCGGGGTCCACTTTTCACCCGGGCTAGCGGGGGGTTGGAGACCCAGTACTTC.

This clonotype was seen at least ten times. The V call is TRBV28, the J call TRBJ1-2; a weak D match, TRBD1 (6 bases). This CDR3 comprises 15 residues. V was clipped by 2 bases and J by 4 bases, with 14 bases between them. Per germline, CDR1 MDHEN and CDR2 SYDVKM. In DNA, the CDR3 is TGTGCCAGCAGTTTACGGGGGGCGCGTCTCTATGGCTACACCTTC. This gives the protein CASSLRGARLYGYTF.

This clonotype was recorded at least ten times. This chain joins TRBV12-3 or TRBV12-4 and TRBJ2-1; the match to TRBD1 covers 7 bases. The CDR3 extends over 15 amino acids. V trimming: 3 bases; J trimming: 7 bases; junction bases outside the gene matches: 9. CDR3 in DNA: TGTGCCAGCAGTTTTGGTTTGACAGGGTGGAATGAGCAGTTCTTC. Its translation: CASSFGLTGWNEQFF.

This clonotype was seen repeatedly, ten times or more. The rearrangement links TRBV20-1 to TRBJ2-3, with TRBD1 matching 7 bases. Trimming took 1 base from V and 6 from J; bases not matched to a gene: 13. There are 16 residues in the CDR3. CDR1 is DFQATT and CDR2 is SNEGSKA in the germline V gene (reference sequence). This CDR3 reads CSARGRVGGLSDTQYF. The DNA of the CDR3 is TGCAGTGCTAGAGGGCGTGTAGGGGGCTTATCGGATACGCAGTATTTT.

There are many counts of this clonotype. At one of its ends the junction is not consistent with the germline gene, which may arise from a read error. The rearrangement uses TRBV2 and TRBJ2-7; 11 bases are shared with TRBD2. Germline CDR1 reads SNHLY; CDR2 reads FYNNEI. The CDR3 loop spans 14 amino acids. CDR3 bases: TGTGCCAGCAGCGACCAGGCTAGCGGGAGGCTATGGAGCTTC. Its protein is CASSDQASGRLWSF.

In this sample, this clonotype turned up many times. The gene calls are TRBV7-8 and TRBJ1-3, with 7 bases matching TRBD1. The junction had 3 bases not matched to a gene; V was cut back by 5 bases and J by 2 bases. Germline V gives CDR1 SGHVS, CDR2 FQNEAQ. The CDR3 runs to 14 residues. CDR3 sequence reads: CASSLDRAGNTIYF. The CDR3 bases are TGTGCCAGCAGCCTTGACAGGGCTGGAAACACCATATATTTT. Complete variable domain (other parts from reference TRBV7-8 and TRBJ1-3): GAGVSQSPRYKVAKRGQDVALRCDPISGHVSLFWYQQALGQGPEFLTYFQNEAQLDKSGLPSDRFFAERPEGSVSTLKIQRTQQEDSAVYLCASSLDRAGNTIYFGEGSWLTVV.